This entry lists 3 T cell receptor beta chains sequenced from one sample in a study of blood T cells in healthy people across ages. For the second PCR, which ran for roughly 7 to 11 cycles, a sample-barcoded 5' primer and a J-beta primer mix were used. One entry per CDR3 protein, called by TCRdb with MiXCR from the 5' RACE reads. The sample holds roughly 800,000 distinct CDR3 sequences, more than 20% seen once. The sample was also reused in another study, on T cells of mothers and their children.

Material: blood. The receptors originated from a boy aged 10-17 years in good health.

Only a few counts were recorded for this clonotype. This chain links TRBV27 with TRBJ1-3; 7 bases match TRBD1. Germline assignment: CDR1 MNHEY and CDR2 SMNVEV (reference sequence). V trimming: 2 bases; J trimming: 4 bases; junction bases outside the gene matches: 5. This CDR3 has 15 residues. CDR3 protein: CASSLEGASGNTIYF. The CDR3 nucleotides read TGTGCCAGCAGTTTAGAGGGGGCATCAGGAAACACCATATATTTT.

The gene calls are TRBV11-2 and TRBJ2-5; D gene ambiguous. With the DNA end fitting TRBJ2-7 better, the J assignment may be wrong. The germline V gene encodes CDR1 SGHAT and CDR2 FQNNGV. This CDR3 comprises 11 residues. CDR3 loop: CASSSIYEQYF. For the CDR3, the DNA is TGTGCCAGCAGCTCTATCTACGAGCAGTACTTC.

This clonotype was found a few times. The chain has TRBV6-6 and TRBJ1-6, with a weak D call TRBD1 (5 bases). Germline-derived CDR1 and CDR2 are MNHNY and SVGAGI (reference sequence). This CDR3 spans 15 amino acids. V lost 7 bases and J lost 10, with 20 bases in between. As DNA, the CDR3 is TGTGCCAGCACTCACACCCGGGACCCATTATCACCCCTCCACTTT. This gives the protein CASTHTRDPLSPLHF.